These T cell receptor beta chains were read from a single sample in a study of blood T cell repertoires in COVID-19. The protocol was immunoSEQ multiplex PCR, while the TCRdb copy is restricted to in-frame clones and leaves out a portion. The sample has around 480,000 clones, 75% to 90% seen once. The sample comprised PBMCs or T cells enriched from blood (not recorded which). The receptors were sampled from a woman between 18 and 30 years old who had recovered from COVID-19. Both conserved end residues are trimmed from each CDR3. A D gene is named only where the DNA matches it firmly.

>TRBD1|10|TRBV6-5
ASRLGDRGYT
>.|11|TRBV5-5
ASSEITGGTQH
>.|10|TRBV9
ASGRGNYGYT
>.|9|TRBV6-2/TRBV6-3
ASSRSGGYT
>TRBD1|12|TRBV4-1
ASSQPGTAYGYT
>.|9|TRBV5-1
ASSIKETQY
>TRBD1|11|TRBV2
ASSPGQGNTIY
>.|13|TRBV4-1
ASSLLVLPLHEQF
>TRBD2|12|TRBV2
ASRLAGLYNEQF
>TRBD1|11|TRBV2
ASSVEDRAGYT
>.|10|TRBV5-4
ASSLSANEQF
>.|15|TRBV4-1
ASSQDPPTESSYEQY
>.|10|TRBV12-3/TRBV12-4
ASSPQGNGYT
>.|11|TRBV29-1
SVLFPAYNEQF
>TRBD1|15|TRBV19
ASSIDFRDSLTYEQY
>.|11|TRBV12-3/TRBV12-4
ASNAQHRVGYT
>TRBD1|11|TRBV9
ASTRGLNTEAF
>TRBD2|14|TRBV7-2
ASSPPGTMALETQY
>.|12|TRBV2
ASRPDSSKNIQY
>TRBD1|14|TRBV5-8
ASSPGTASYNSPLH
>TRBD1|12|TRBV6-5
ASWDSSLLYEQY
>.|13|TRBV7-9
ASSLAGGVYNEQF
>.|10|TRBV30
AWGGGNTEAF
>.|9|TRBV12-3/TRBV12-4
ASSIRELAV
>.|14|TRBV5-1
ASSLETALSGNTIY
>.|13|TRBV27
ASSSTQGLFGKLF
>.|11|TRBV30
AWEATAGEKLF
>TRBD1|12|TRBV3-1/TRBV3-2
ASSWGQGPYEQY
>.|11|TRBV15
ATSRDTNYGYT
>.|13|TRBV4-2
ASSQEGPGTYGYT
>.|11|TRBV2
ASQDSSGSPLH
>TRBD1|12|TRBV5-6
ASSLGTGIYEQY
>TRBD2|13|TRBV6-5
ASSFPAGGGGEQF
>TRBD1|12|TRBV19
ASSMSGGIYEQY